The clone carrying this T cell receptor beta chain was observed at least ten times. Unique molecular identifiers were incorporated during preparation of the TCRbeta library. One entry per CDR3 protein results from TCRdb running MiXCR on the PCR reads. Of around 71,000 distinct CDR3 sequences in the sample, around 7.9% were seen once. The sample originates from a study of T-cell reconstitution after alpha-beta-depleted transplantation in children. Per the germline V gene, CDR1 is SEHNR and CDR2 is FQNEAQ (reference sequence). V lost 4 bases and J lost 3, with 10 bases in between. The CDR3 is made up of 13 amino acids.

This chain joins TRBV7-9 and TRBJ2-7; D possibly corresponds to TRBD2 (6 bases). The material was PBMCs from the stem cell graft donor, obtained from the stem cell graft. The sequence was obtained from a human donor who donated a stem cell graft to a child with acute lymphoblastic leukemia. The DNA of the CDR3 is TGTGCCAGCAGCTCCCAGACTAGCTACGAGCAGTACTTC. It is translated as CASSSQTSYEQYF. Supplemented by reference TRBV7-9 and TRBJ2-7, the full variable domain reads DTGVSQNPRHKITKRGQNVTFRCDPISEHNRLYWYRQTLGQGPEFLTYFQNEAQLEKSRLLSDRFSAERPKGSFSTLEIQRTEQGDSAMYLCASSSQTSYEQYFGPGTRLTVT.